This T cell receptor beta chain appears in the sequencing data of a study of T cells in Graves' hyperthyroidism and ophthalmopathy. CDR1 is GTSNPN and CDR2 is SVGIG in the germline V gene (reference sequence). J gave up 7 bases and V 4 bases, and 12 bases lay outside the gene matches. The CDR3 contains 15 residues. Study conclusions and caveats: Among clonotypes expanded in thyroid above 0.001, most were also found in blood.

This clonotype was detected ten times or more. The antigen is not known. RNA transcripts served as the template for amplifying TCR beta CDR3 regions. HTBI primers were employed in a first-round RT-PCR of the TCR CDR3. MiXCR was run by TCRdb on the multiplex PCR reads, yielding one entry per CDR3 protein. The table has 400,000 to 500,000 distinct CDR3 sequences, under 15% seen once. Specimen: blood. The J gene is TRBJ2-4, the V gene TRBV30, with 8 bases lining up with TRBD2. This clonotype originated in a young woman with Graves' hyperthyroidism. CDR3 coding DNA: TGTGCCTGGACCCTCCCTGGGTCTAGCGGGAACATTCAGTACTTC. This translates into CAWTLPGSSGNIQYF. Full variable domain (remainder filled in from reference TRBV30 and TRBJ2-4): SQTIHQWPATLVQPVGSPLSLECTVEGTSNPNLYWYRQAAGRGLQLLFYSVGIGQISSEVPQNLSASRPQDRQFILSSKKLLLSDSGFYLCAWTLPGSSGNIQYFGAGTRLSVL.